This T cell receptor (beta chain) was sequenced in a study of T cells in Graves' hyperthyroidism and ophthalmopathy. Looking at the study overall: Before treatment of any kind, peripheral blood was taken at initial diagnosis.

This clonotype was observed a handful of times. Antigen unknown. Study-wide results and caveats: The model forecast ophthalmopathy, anticipating it by a median about 7 months before onset.

TCR beta CDR3 sequences were amplified from RNA transcripts. The HTBI primer set served for first-round RT-PCR of the TCR CDR3. TCRdb redid the calling of the multiplex PCR reads with MiXCR, one entry per CDR3 protein. This repertoire shows 300,000 to 450,000 distinct CDR3 sequences, approximately 13% found once; its top ten account for approximately 10%. This TCR derives from a woman aged 60 to 75 with Graves' hyperthyroidism. The specimen sequenced was blood.

CDR3 region: CATSRVGGFVDTQYF. The CDR3 DNA is TGTGCCACCAGCAGAGTGGGGGGTTTCGTAGATACGCAGTATTTT. The rearrangement joins TRBV15 to TRBJ2-3, with D maybe TRBD2 (6 bases). Trimming removed 1 base from V and 5 bases from J, with 13 bases in between. From germline, CDR1 is LNHNV and CDR2 YYDKDF (reference sequence). The CDR3 is made up of 15 amino acids. The full variable domain, its missing parts supplied by reference TRBV15 and TRBJ2-3, is DAMVIQNPRYQVTQFGKPVTLSCSQTLNHNVMYWYQQKSSQAPKLLFHYYDKDFNNEADTPDNFQSRRPNTSFCFLDIRSPGLGDTAMYLCATSRVGGFVDTQYFGPGTRLTVL.